This TCR beta chain was sequenced in a study of cytomegalovirus exposure and HLA in healthy donors. Looking at the study overall: The study placed about 81% of its 398 genotyped donors in the Caucasian-associated ancestry cluster.

Notes on the study in general: Based on reports, TCR beta sequences accurately predicted HLA-A and HLA-B alleles for most subjects. Overall, under 200 TCR beta chains were annotated as cytomegalovirus-associated.

The PCR had 60 Vbeta and 13 Jbeta primers. Libraries were prepared by immunoSEQ multiplex PCR; TCRdb keeps only in-frame clonotypes and omits some of them. The sample yields approximately 97,000 clones, about three quarters seen once. Concerning this clone: What it binds is not known.

The ends lost 0 bases at V and 7 bases at J; junction bases unmatched: 4. The V gene's germline CDR1 is MGHRA and CDR2 YSYEKL. CDR3 length: 15 amino acids. The rearrangement uses TRBV4-1 and TRBJ2-1, with 9 bases identical to TRBD1. The sequenced material came from PBMCs. The clonotype originates from a man aged 35 to 55 in good health and CMV-seronegative. The CDR3 region is CASSQEPGQGNEQFF. CDR3 coding DNA: TGCGCCAGCAGCCAAGAGCCCGGACAGGGGAATGAGCAGTTCTTC.